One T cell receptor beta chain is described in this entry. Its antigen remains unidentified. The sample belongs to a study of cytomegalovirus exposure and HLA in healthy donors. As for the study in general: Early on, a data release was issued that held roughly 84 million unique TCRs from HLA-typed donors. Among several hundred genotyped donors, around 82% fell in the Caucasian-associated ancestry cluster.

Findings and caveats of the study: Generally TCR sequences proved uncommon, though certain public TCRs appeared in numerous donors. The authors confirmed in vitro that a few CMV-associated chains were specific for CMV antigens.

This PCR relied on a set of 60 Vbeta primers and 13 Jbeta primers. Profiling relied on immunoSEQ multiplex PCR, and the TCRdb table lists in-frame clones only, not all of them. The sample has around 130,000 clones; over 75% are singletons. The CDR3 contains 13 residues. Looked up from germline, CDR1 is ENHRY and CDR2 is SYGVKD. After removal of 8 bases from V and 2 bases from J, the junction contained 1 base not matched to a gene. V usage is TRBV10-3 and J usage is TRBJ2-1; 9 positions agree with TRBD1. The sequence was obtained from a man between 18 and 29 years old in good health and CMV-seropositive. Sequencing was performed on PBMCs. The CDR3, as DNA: TGTGCCATCGGGACAGGGACCTACAATGAGCAGTTCTTC. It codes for CAIGTGTYNEQFF.